A single sample gave rise to the 21 T cell receptor beta chains below, sequenced in a study of T cell clonality in common variable immunodeficiency. Assay: immunoSEQ multiplex PCR; the TCRdb copy retains only in-frame clones and omits some. Altogether tens of thousands of clones were found in the sample, and no singletons occur. Material: peripheral blood mononuclear cells. Source of these receptors: a person aged 18 to 69 in good health.

This clone appeared many times. The read terminates 3 residues before the CDR3 end, so the remaining end is supplied by the germline J gene. J is TRBJ2-2 and V is TRBV18; TRBD1 might be the D (6 bases). This CDR3 comprises 16 residues. Germline assignment: CDR1 KGHSH and CDR2 LQKENI. Trimming took 3 bases from V and 0 from J, leaving 11 bases between them. Here the CDR3 reads CASSPRGTPNTGELFF. Partial CDR3 DNA: TGTGCCAGCTCACCTCGAGGGACACCGAACACCGGGGAG. The full variable domain, rest sourced from reference TRBV18 and TRBJ2-2, is NAGVMQNPRHLVRRRGQEARLRCSPMKGHSHVYWYRQLPEEGLKFMVYLQKENIIDESGMPKERFSAEFPKEGPSILRIQQVVRGDSAAYFCASSPRGTPNTGELFFGEGSRLTVL.

This clone was counted at least ten times. The CDR3 extends 3 residues past the end of the read, so its final part is completed from the germline J gene. The chain combines TRBV7-8 with TRBJ2-7; a weak D match, TRBD2 (5 bases). This CDR3 has 16 amino acids. The germline V and J ends were trimmed by 6 bases and 6 bases, with 24 bases remaining between them. Germline V gives CDR1 SGHVS, CDR2 FQNEAQ. The CDR3 here is CASRRAASGTAVEQYF. CDR3 DNA, as far as it was read: TGTGCCAGCAGACGAGCGGCATCAGGAACCGCCGTCGAG.

This clone was seen repeatedly, ten times or more. The CDR3 is CASRPTGFQTQYF. CDR3 DNA, as far as it was read: TGTGCCAGCAGACCAACAGGGTTCCAGACC. The gene calls are TRBV7-9 and TRBJ2-5; D is possibly TRBD1 (6 bases). The read comes to an end 3 residues before the CDR3 does, leaving the germline J gene to fill in the end. The CDR3 covers 13 residues. Germline V gives CDR1 SEHNR, CDR2 FQNEAQ (reference sequence). Between the trimmed V and J ends, which lost 6 bases and 6 bases, there was a span of 14 bases.

This clone showed up many times. From the germline J gene comes the end of the CDR3, since the read stops 3 residues before it. The chain recombines TRBV4-1 with TRBJ1-2, with D unclear. V shed 0 bases and J shed 5 bases, with 7 bases lying between them. This CDR3 spans 13 amino acids. The V gene's germline CDR1 is MGHRA and CDR2 YSYEKL. The CDR3 loop is CASSQDPRYGYTF. The DNA read from the CDR3 is TGCGCCAGCAGCCAAGATCCCAGGTATGGC.

This clone has ten or more counts. The read halts 3 residues ahead of the CDR3 end, with the missing end drawn from the germline J gene. The chain carries TRBV19 and TRBJ1-4; D gene ambiguous. Germline CDR1 reads LNHDA; CDR2 reads SQIVND (reference sequence). Trimming pared 6 bases from V and 0 bases from J, leaving 8 bases between. CDR3 size: 14 residues. Here the CDR3 reads CASSPEATNEKLFF. The DNA read from the CDR3 is TGTGCCAGTAGCCCAGAGGCAACTAATGAAAAA.

The sample holds many counts of this clone. The sequenced fragment ends 3 residues before the CDR3 boundary, so the rest is inferred from the germline J gene. This chain joins TRBV10-1 and TRBJ2-3, with 7 bases identical to TRBD1. CDR1 is WNHNN and CDR2 is SYGVQD in the germline V gene (reference sequence). V dropped 7 bases and J dropped 6; count of bases not matched to a gene: 4. The CDR3 totals 12 residues. Here the CDR3 reads CASKGAADTQYF. The covered CDR3 bases are TGCGCCAGCAAGGGGGCCGCGGATACG.

This clone was seen many times. The read finishes 3 residues shy of the CDR3 end, and the germline J gene is used to complete it. J is TRBJ1-5 and V is TRBV7-2; perhaps TRBD1 as D (5 bases). V lost 5 bases, J lost 2 bases, and 13 bases lay in between. The V gene's germline CDR1 is SGHTA and CDR2 FQGNSA. This CDR3 has 15 residues. The sequenced CDR3 bases are TGTGCCAGCAGCAAAGATCTAGGGGGCAATCAGCCC. It yields the protein CASSKDLGGNQP. The full CDR3 protein reads CASSKDLGGNQPQHF.

Comment on this clone: The read ends 3 residues shy of where the CDR3 ends; the end is completed using the germline J gene. The V call is TRBV7-8, the J call TRBJ1-6; no clear D. The germline V and J ends were trimmed by 1 base and 6 bases, with 10 bases remaining between them. The CDR3 is made up of 15 amino acids. CDR1 SGHVS and CDR2 FQNEAQ come from the germline V gene. The CDR3 sequence is CASSLGPSVNSPLHF. Partial CDR3 DNA: TGTGCCAGCAGCTTAGGACCTAGCGTTAATTCACCC.

This clone was detected ten times or more. The read ends 3 residues early relative to the CDR3; the germline J gene fills the gap. This rearrangement joins TRBV18 to TRBJ2-3; D remains unclear. There are 13 residues in the CDR3. Germline CDR1 reads KGHSH; CDR2 reads LQKENI. V shed 3 bases and J shed 3 bases, with 7 bases lying between them. CDR3 bases read: TGTGCCAGCTCACCCCCCTCGACAGATACG. This gives the protein CASSPPSTDT. The whole CDR3 region reads CASSPPSTDTQYF.

This clone was recorded at least ten times. The sequenced fragment ends 3 residues before the CDR3 boundary, so the rest is inferred from the germline J gene. This chain uses TRBV5-4 with TRBJ1-1; possibly TRBD1 for D (6 bases). Trimming took 3 bases from V and 5 from J, leaving 14 bases between them. CDR1 SGHNT and CDR2 YYREEE come from the germline V gene (reference sequence). The CDR3 covers 14 residues. CDR3 residues: CASSYETGLTEAFF. The sequenced part of the CDR3 DNA is TGTGCCAGCAGCTATGAGACAGGTCTAACTGAA. The full variable domain, in which reference TRBV5-4 and TRBJ1-1 provide the parts outside the CDR3, is ETGVTQSPTHLIKTRGQQVTLRCSSQSGHNTVSWYQQALGQGPQFIFQYYREEENGRGNFPPRFSGLQFPNYSSELNVNALELDDSALYLCASSYETGLTEAFFGQGTRLTVV.

There are many counts of this clone. The CDR3 end is not reached by the read, which stops 3 residues before it; the germline J gene fills it in. This sequence joins TRBV6-2 or TRBV6-3 and TRBJ2-7; D not resolved. V lost 0 bases, J lost 2 bases, and 8 bases lay in between. This CDR3 is 14 amino acids long. Germline assignment: CDR1 MNHEY and CDR2 SVGEGT. CDR3 DNA (partial): TGTGCCAGCAGTTACTCCAGTAAACCCTACGAG. Translating gives CASSYSSKPYE. The CDR3, in full, reads CASSYSSKPYEQYF.

This clone showed up many times. Read sequence stops 3 residues before the CDR3 end, and the germline J gene provides the missing end. The V call is TRBV4-1, the J call TRBJ2-1; possible D gene TRBD1, 6 bases. Germline loops: CDR1 MGHRA, CDR2 YSYEKL. This CDR3 contains 16 residues. Deletions cut 0 bases from V and 3 bases from J, with 12 bases between. The CDR3 bases that were read are TGCGCCAGCAGCCAAGATTTAGGGGGACACTACAATGAG. Translation: CASSQDLGGHYNE. The whole CDR3 protein reads CASSQDLGGHYNEQFF.

This clone was seen many times. The read terminates 3 residues before the CDR3 end, so the remaining end is supplied by the germline J gene. The rearrangement joins TRBV7-8 to TRBJ1-4; 8 bases map to TRBD1. Germline CDR1 reads SGHVS; CDR2 reads FQNEAQ. The length of the CDR3 is 13 residues. Partial CDR3 DNA: TGTGCCAGCAGCTTAGCGACAGGGGACAAA. Protein: CASSLATGDK. In full, the CDR3 reads CASSLATGDKLFF.

This clone was observed at least ten times. The CDR3 is cut off 3 residues early in the read; its end comes from the germline J gene. V gene TRBV19 combines with J gene TRBJ1-5; no clear D gene. The V gene lost 0 bases and the J gene lost 9 bases, with 21 bases spanning the gap. The CDR3 consists of 17 residues. Germline V CDR1 and CDR2: LNHDA, SQIVND (reference sequence). This CDR3 reads CASSIDSPVVQDWPQHF. CDR3 DNA (partial): TGTGCCAGTAGTATAGATAGTCCCGTGGTCCAAGACTGGCCC.

This clone was seen ten or more times. The DNA ends 3 residues before the CDR3 does, and the rest of the CDR3 is filled in from the germline J gene. V and J are TRBV7-3 and TRBJ1-1, with 8 nucleotides matching TRBD1. The germline CDR1 and CDR2 sequences are SGHTA and FQGTGA. V lost 6 bases and J lost 3; bases outside the gene matches: 12. This CDR3 region has 16 residues. The DNA read from the CDR3 is TGTGCCAGCAGTAACCAGGGGGCGGTTTCGTACACTGAA. Translated, it gives CASSNQGAVSYTE. The CDR3 as a whole reads CASSNQGAVSYTEAFF.

This clone was observed at least ten times. The part of the CDR3 DNA that was read is TGCAGTGCTAGCGTGGCGGGGGCCTACAATGAG. Its protein product is CSASVAGAYNE. The whole CDR3 is CSASVAGAYNEQFF. The gene calls are TRBV20-1 and TRBJ2-1, with 7 bases matching TRBD2. The read ends 3 residues early relative to the CDR3; the germline J gene fills the gap. The CDR3 covers 14 residues. With 3 bases clipped from V and 2 bases from J, the junction kept 4 bases outside the gene matches. Germline lookup yields CDR1 DFQATT and CDR2 SNEGSKA (reference sequence).

CDR3 residues: CASSFRTATTKYEQYF. The covered CDR3 bases are TGTGCCAGCAGCTTTAGGACAGCGACTACAAAGTACGAG. This chain uses TRBV7-8 with TRBJ2-7, with D maybe TRBD1 (6 bases). The CDR3 is cut off 3 residues early in the read; its end comes from the germline J gene. Germline lookup yields CDR1 SGHVS and CDR2 FQNEAQ. This CDR3 is built from 16 residues. V was clipped by 3 bases and J by 4 bases, with 19 bases between them.

This clone was seen many times. CDR3 protein: CSGGRVNSPLHF. The sequenced CDR3 bases are TGCAGTGGAGGCAGGGTCAATTCACCC. The chain is built from TRBV20-1 and TRBJ1-6; the D gene is possibly TRBD1 (5 bases). The read terminates 3 residues ahead of where the CDR3 ends, so the germline J gene completes it. The V gene lost 7 bases and the J gene lost 7 bases, with 11 bases spanning the gap. Germline V CDR1 and CDR2: DFQATT, SNEGSKA (reference sequence). This CDR3 is 12 amino acids long.

This clone was observed a handful of times. Read coverage stops 3 residues before the CDR3 terminus; the germline J gene supplies the remainder. V gene TRBV18 combines with J gene TRBJ1-5, with 7 bases matching TRBD1. CDR1 is KGHSH and CDR2 is LQKENI in the germline V gene. CDR3 length: 14 amino acids. The junction had 6 bases not matched to a gene; V was cut back by 3 bases and J by 7 bases. CDR3 region: CASSPTGRGQPQHF. The sequenced part of the CDR3 DNA is TGTGCCAGCTCACCGACAGGGAGGGGACAGCCC.

This clone was picked up many times. The read comes to an end 3 residues before the CDR3 does, leaving the germline J gene to fill in the end. The rearrangement links TRBV2 to TRBJ2-7, with 8 bases aligning to TRBD2. Germline CDR1 SNHLY, CDR2 FYNNEI. CDR3 length equals 14 residues. J lost 3 bases, V lost 3 bases, and 4 bases had no gene match. The CDR3 bases that were read are TGTGCCAGCAGTGAGTCGAGCGGGGGCTACGAG. It codes for CASSESSGGYE. In full, the CDR3 is CASSESSGGYEQYF.

This clone was counted many times. The read falls 3 residues short of the CDR3 end, and the missing part is taken from the germline J gene. V is TRBV4-1 and J is TRBJ1-1; D not certain. Germline loops: CDR1 MGHRA, CDR2 YSYEKL. The CDR3 runs to 13 residues. Trimming removed 3 bases at V and 4 bases at J, with 9 bases between. The part of the CDR3 DNA that was read is TGCGCCAGCAGCCAGGTTACGGGCACTGAA. Amino acid sequence: CASSQVTGTE. The CDR3 as a whole reads CASSQVTGTEAFF.